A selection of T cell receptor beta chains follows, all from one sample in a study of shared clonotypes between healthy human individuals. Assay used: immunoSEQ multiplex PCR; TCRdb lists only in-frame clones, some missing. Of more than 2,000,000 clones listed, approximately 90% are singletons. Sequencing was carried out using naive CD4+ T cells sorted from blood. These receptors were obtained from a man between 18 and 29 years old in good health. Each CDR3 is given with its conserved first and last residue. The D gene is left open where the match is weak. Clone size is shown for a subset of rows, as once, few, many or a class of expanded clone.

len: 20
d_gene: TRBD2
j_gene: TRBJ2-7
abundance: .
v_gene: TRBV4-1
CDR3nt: TGCGCCAGCAGCCAAGAAGAGTCTAGCGGGGGGTTCGGAAAAACCTACGAGCAGTACTTC
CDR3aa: CASSQEESSGGFGKTYEQYF

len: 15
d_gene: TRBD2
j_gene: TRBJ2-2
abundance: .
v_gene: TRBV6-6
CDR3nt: TGTGCCAGCAGTTACGGGACTAGCGGAATCGGGGAGCTGTTTTTT
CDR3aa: CASSYGTSGIGELFF

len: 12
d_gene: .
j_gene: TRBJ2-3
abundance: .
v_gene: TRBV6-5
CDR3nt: TGTGCCAGCAGGACCGCCACAGATACGCAGTATTTT
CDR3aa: CASRTATDTQYF

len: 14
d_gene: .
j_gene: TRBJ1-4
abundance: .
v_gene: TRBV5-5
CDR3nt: TGTGCCAGCAGCTTGGGTACAGGAAGGGAAAAACTGTTTTTT
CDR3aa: CASSLGTGREKLFF

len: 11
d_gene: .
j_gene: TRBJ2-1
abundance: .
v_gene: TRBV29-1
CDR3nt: TGCAGCGTTGCCGAGGGCCATGAGCAGTTCTTC
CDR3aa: CSVAEGHEQFF

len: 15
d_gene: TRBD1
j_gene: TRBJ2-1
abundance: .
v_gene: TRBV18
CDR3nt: TGTGCCAGCTCACCCGGGACAGGGAATTCGGGTGAGCAGTTCTTC
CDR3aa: CASSPGTGNSGEQFF

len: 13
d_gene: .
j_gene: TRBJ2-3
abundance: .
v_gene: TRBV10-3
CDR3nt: TGTGCCATCAGAGGCTCGGGTGAAGATACGCAGTATTTT
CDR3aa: CAIRGSGEDTQYF

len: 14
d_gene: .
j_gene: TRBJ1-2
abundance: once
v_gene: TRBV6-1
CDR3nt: TGTGCCAGCAGTGGACAGACTCCCATCTATGGCTACACCTTC
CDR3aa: CASSGQTPIYGYTF

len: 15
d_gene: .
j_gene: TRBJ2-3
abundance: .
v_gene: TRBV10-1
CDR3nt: TGCGCCAGCAGTGAGCGGCTTGGCGGCACAGATACGCAGTATTTT
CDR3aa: CASSERLGGTDTQYF

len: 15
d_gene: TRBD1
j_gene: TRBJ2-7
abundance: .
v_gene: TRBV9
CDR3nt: TGTGCCAGCAGCGTAGCTTGGGGGACAGTCTACGAGCAGTACTTC
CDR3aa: CASSVAWGTVYEQYF

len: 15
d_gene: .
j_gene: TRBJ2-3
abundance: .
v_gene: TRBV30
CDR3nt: TGTGCCTGGAGTGTCGGGCTAAACCCGGCAGATACGCAGTATTTT
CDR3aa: CAWSVGLNPADTQYF

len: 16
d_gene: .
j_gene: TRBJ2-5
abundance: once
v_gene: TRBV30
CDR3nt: TGTGCCTGGAGTGTAGGTCGGGGGCCAGGGCGAGAGACCCAGTACTTC
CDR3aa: CAWSVGRGPGRETQYF

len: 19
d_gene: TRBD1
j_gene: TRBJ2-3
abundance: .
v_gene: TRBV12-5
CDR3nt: TGTGCTAGTGGTTTGCCCATTTCCGGGACAGGGGGTCGCGGAGATACGCAGTATTTT
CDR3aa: CASGLPISGTGGRGDTQYF

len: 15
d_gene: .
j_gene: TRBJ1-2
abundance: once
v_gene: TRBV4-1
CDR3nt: TGCGCCAGCAGCCAAGATATGACAGCTAACTATGGCTACACCTTC
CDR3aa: CASSQDMTANYGYTF

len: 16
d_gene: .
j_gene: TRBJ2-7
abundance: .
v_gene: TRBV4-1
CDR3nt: TGCGCCAGCAGCCAACCCTTTGTGGGGGGATCCAACGAGCAGTACTTC
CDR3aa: CASSQPFVGGSNEQYF

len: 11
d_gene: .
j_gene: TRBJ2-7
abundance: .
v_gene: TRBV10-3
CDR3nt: TGTGCCATCATGCAGAGTTACGAGCAGTACTTC
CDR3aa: CAIMQSYEQYF

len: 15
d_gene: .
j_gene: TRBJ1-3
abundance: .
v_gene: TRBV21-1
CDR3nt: TGTGCCAGCAGCTCAAAGGACAGGCCTGGAAACACCATATATTTT
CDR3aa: CASSSKDRPGNTIYF

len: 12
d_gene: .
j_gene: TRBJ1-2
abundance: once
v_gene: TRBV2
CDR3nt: TGTGCCAGCAGTGAAGGGAGGGAGGGCTACACCTTC
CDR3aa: CASSEGREGYTF

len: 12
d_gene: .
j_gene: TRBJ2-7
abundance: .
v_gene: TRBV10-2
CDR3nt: TGCGCCAGCAGTGGAGGGGACTACGAGCAGTACTTC
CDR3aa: CASSGGDYEQYF

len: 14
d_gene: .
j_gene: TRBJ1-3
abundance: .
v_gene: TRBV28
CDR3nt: TGTGCCAGCACGGGAGAGGCGACTGGAAACACCATATATTTT
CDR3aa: CASTGEATGNTIYF

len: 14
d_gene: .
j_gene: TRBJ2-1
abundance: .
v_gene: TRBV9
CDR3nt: TGTGCCAGCAGCATTACCCCAGGTATCGATGAGCAGTTCTTC
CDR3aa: CASSITPGIDEQFF

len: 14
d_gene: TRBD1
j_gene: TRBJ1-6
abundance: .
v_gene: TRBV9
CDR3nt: TGTGCCAGCAGCACCCGGGACAGTAATTCACCCCTCCACTTT
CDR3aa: CASSTRDSNSPLHF

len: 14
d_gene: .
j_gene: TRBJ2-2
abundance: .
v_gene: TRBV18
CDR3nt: TGTGCCAGCTCACCACGTTATGACACCGGGGAGCTGTTTTTT
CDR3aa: CASSPRYDTGELFF

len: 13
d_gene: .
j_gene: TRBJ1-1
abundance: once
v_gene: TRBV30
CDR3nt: TGTGCCTGGATGCGGGGCGGGAACACTGAAGCTTTCTTT
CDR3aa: CAWMRGGNTEAFF

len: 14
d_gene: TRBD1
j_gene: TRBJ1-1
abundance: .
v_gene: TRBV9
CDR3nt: TGTGCCAGCAGCGTAGGGGACAGGGGGACTGAAGCTTTCTTT
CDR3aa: CASSVGDRGTEAFF

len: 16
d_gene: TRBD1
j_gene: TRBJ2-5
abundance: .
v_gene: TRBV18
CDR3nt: TGTGCCAGCTCACCATCAGGACAGGGGTTGGGTGAGACCCAGTACTTC
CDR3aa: CASSPSGQGLGETQYF

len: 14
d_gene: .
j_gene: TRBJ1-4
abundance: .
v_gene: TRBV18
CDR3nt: TGTGCCAGCTCTCCGAATAGAGAAAATGAAAAACTGTTTTTT
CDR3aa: CASSPNRENEKLFF

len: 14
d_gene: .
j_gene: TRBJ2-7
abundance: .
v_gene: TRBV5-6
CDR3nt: TGTGCCAGCAGCTTGGTAGAGGACCCCTACGAGCAGTACTTC
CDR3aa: CASSLVEDPYEQYF

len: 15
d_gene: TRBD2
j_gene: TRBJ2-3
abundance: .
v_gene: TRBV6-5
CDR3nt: TGTGCCAGCAGTTACCCCGGGACTAGCGGGAAGACGCAGTATTTT
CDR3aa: CASSYPGTSGKTQYF

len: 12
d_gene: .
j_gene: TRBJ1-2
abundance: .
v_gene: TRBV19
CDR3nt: TGTGCCAGTAGTATAGAGGGAACAGGACCAACCTTC
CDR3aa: CASSIEGTGPTF

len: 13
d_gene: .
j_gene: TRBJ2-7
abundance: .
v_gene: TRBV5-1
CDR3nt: TGCGCCAGCAGCTTGCGGTTCACCTACGAGCAGTACTTC
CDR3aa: CASSLRFTYEQYF

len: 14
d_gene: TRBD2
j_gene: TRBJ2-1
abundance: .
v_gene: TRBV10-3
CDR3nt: TGTGCCATCAGTCTAGCGGGAGTACAGGGGGAGCAGTTCTTC
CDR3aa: CAISLAGVQGEQFF

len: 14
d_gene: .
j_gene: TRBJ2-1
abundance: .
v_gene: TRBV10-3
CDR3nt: TGTGCCATCGGTACAGGCCTAACATACAATGAGCAGTTCTTC
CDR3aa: CAIGTGLTYNEQFF

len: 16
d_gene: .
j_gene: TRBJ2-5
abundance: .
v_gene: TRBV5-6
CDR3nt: TGTGCCAGCAGCTTGGGGATCAGCGTATACCAAGAGACCCAGTACTTC
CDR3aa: CASSLGISVYQETQYF

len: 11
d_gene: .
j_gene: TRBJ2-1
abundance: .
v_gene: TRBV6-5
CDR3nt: TGTGCCAGCAGACATCAGGGTGAGCAGTTCTTC
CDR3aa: CASRHQGEQFF

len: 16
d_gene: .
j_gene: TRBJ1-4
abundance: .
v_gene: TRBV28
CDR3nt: TGTGCCAGCAGTTTACATGGCGACCGTAAGGTTGAAAAACTGTTTTTT
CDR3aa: CASSLHGDRKVEKLFF

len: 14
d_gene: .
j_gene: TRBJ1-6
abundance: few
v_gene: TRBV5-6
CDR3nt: TGTGCCAGCAGCTCCGGGACGGTTAATTCACCCCTCCACTTT
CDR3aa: CASSSGTVNSPLHF

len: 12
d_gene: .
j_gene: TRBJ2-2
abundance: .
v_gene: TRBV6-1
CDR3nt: TGTGCCAGCAGTGAAGCAAGTCGGGCGCTGTTTTTT
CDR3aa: CASSEASRALFF

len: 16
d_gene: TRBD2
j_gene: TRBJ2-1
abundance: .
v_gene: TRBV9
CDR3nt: TGTGCCAGCAGCGTAGGGCCGGGAGGAGTGTACAATGAGCAGTTCTTC
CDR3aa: CASSVGPGGVYNEQFF

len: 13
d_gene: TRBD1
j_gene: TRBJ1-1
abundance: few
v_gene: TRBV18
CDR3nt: TGTGCCAGCTCACCCGACAGGGGCACTGAAGCTTTCTTT
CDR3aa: CASSPDRGTEAFF

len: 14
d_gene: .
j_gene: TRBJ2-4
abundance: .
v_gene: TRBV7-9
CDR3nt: TGTGCCAGCAGCTTGGCCGGGGGCCAAAACATTCAGTACTTC
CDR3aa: CASSLAGGQNIQYF

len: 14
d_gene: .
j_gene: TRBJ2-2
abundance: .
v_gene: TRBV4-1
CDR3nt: TGCGCCAGCTCCCGGGACTCGAACACCGGGGAGCTGTTTTTT
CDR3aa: CASSRDSNTGELFF

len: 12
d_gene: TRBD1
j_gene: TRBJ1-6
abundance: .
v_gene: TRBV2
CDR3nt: TGTGCCAGCAGGACAGGGGAATCACCCCTCCACTTT
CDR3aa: CASRTGESPLHF

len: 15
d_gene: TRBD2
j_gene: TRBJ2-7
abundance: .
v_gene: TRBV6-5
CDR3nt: TGTGCCAGCAGGATTACTAGCGGGAGTGGTCGTGAGCAGTACTTC
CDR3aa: CASRITSGSGREQYF

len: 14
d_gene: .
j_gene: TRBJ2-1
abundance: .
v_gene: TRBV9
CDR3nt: TGTGCCAGCAGCGAGAGAAGTACCTACAATGAGCAGTTCTTC
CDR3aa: CASSERSTYNEQFF

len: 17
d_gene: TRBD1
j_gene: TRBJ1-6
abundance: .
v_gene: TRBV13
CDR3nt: TGTGCCAGCAGTAATGGACAGGGGACTTCCTATAATTCACCCCTCCACTTT
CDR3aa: CASSNGQGTSYNSPLHF

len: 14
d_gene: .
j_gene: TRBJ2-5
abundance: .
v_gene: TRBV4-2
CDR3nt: TGTGCCAGCAGCCAAGATACAGGCGGCGAGACCCAGTACTTC
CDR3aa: CASSQDTGGETQYF

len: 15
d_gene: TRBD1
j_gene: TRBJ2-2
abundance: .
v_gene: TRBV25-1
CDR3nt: TGTGCCAGCAGTGAATCTAGGGGGCGGGCCGGGGAGCTGTTTTTT
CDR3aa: CASSESRGRAGELFF

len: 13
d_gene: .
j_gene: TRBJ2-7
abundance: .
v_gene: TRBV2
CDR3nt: TGTGCCAGCAGTGAAATACGGTCCTACGAGCAGTACTTC
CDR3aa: CASSEIRSYEQYF

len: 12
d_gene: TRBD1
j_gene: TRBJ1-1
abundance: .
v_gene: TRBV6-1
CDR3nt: TGTGCCAGCAGTGAAGCCCGGCAGGGGGTCTTCTTT
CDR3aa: CASSEARQGVFF

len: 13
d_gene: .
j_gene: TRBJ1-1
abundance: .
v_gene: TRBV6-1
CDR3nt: TGTGCCAGCGGTGGCAGCTGGAACACTGAAGCTTTCTTT
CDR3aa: CASGGSWNTEAFF

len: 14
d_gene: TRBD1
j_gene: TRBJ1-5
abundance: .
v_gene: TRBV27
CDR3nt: TGTGCCAGCAGTCGGGACAGGGTATATCAGCCCCAGCATTTT
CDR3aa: CASSRDRVYQPQHF

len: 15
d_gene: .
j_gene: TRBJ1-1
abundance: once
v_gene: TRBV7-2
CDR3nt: TGTGCCAGCAGCTTAGTGGGCACCTTGAACACTGAAGCTTTCTTT
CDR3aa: CASSLVGTLNTEAFF

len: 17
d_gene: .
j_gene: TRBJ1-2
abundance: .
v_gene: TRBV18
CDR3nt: TGTGCCAGCTCACCACCGAATCAACAGCAAATTAACTATGGCTACACCTTC
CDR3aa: CASSPPNQQQINYGYTF

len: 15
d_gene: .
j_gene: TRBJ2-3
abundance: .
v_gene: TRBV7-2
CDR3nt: TGTGCCAGCAGCCAAACGAATTCTCTCGCAGATACGCAGTATTTT
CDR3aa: CASSQTNSLADTQYF

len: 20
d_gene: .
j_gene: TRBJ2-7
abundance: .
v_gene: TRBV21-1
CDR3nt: TGTGCCAGCACTCCAATACGAATCCGGGGACAGGGGACCAGACCCTACGAGCAGTACTTC
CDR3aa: CASTPIRIRGQGTRPYEQYF

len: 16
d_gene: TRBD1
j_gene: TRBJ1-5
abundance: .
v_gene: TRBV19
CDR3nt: TGTGCCAGTAGTGCGCGGGACAGGGGGTGGGATCAGCCCCAGCATTTT
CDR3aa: CASSARDRGWDQPQHF

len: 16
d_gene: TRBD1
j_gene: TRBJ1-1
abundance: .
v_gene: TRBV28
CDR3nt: TGTGCCAGCAGCGGGGACAGGGTAGGGGTGAACACTGAAGCTTTCTTT
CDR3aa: CASSGDRVGVNTEAFF

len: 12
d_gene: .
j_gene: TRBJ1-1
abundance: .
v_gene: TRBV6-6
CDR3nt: TGTGCCAGCAGGCCAGTCCGGATGGAAGCTTTCTTT
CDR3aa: CASRPVRMEAFF

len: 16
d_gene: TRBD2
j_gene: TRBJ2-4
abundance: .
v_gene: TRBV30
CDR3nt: TGTGCCTGCCAAGTTGGACGGGAGGGGGCCAAAAACATTCAGTACTTC
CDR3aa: CACQVGREGAKNIQYF